This TCR beta chain originates from a study of shared clonotypes between healthy human individuals. Germline-derived CDR1 and CDR2 are MRHNA and SNTAGT. V lost 0 bases and J 0 bases, leaving 8 bases between the germline ends. CDR3 length: 16 amino acids. TCRdb's table, derived via immunoSEQ multiplex PCR, lists solely in-frame clones and lacks some. The sample holds more than 2 million clones, 85% to 95% seen once. The source of this sequence is a young man in good health. The rearrangement uses TRBV6-4 and TRBJ1-4, with unresolved D. The sequencing sample was made of naive CD4+ T cells sorted from blood. Regarding subset: CD45RA+ positively selected. As DNA, the CDR3 is TGTGCCAGCAGTGACTCTTTGCCACCAACTAATGAAAAACTGTTTTTT. Its translation is CASSDSLPPTNEKLFF.